This T cell receptor beta chain was obtained from a study of T cell repertoires in cytomegalovirus infection. Study as a whole: Public TCR beta signatures were indicative of both CMV infection and a matching HLA type.

Trimming cost V 3 bases and J 2 bases; bases outside gene matches: 7. CDR1 is MNHNS and CDR2 is SASEGT in the germline V gene. The CDR3 is 17 residues long. The study, taken as a whole, reports: There were HLA-C-restricted CMV-specific TCR beta clonotypes dominating the ex vivo response. The cumulative frequency of public TCR beta families distinguished individuals who carried CMV together with the relevant HLA.

TCRdb itself ran the reads through MiXCR, one entry per CDR3 protein. In the table there are some 200,000 distinct CDR3 sequences, roughly a fifth of which are singletons. This clonotype was detected a few times. Its antigen remains unknown. This clonotype was obtained from a human donor in good health (CMV status not recorded). Some clones in this sample may be carry-over from other donors' samples. The material sequenced was PBMCs. This chain joins TRBV6-1 and TRBJ2-3; 11 nucleotides agree with TRBD2. CDR3 nucleotide sequence: TGTGCCAGCAGTGATGGACAGGGACTAGCGGACACAGATACGCAGTATTTT. Protein sequence: CASSDGQGLADTDTQYF.